This section outlines one T cell receptor (beta chain) sequence together with its context. Its specificity is not known. Clones were read by immunoSEQ multiplex PCR, and TCRdb kept only the in-frame ones, dropping some. The table has approximately 61,000 clones, approximately 80% seen once; the top ten hold around 4%. It was after approximately 11 days of culture that CD4+ T cells were isolated. BNT162b2 vaccine or mRNA-1273 vaccine was given to participants in two doses. This entry belongs to a study of vaccination effects on CD4 cells after COVID-19. Study as a whole: Following the second dose by a median of 72 days, the post-vaccine samples were obtained.

This CDR3 spans 13 amino acids. Germline-derived CDR1 and CDR2 are MNHNS and SASEGT. V lost 2 bases, J lost 6 bases, and 10 bases lay in between. Notes on the study in general: In the late period after vaccination, infection- and vaccine-induced clones contracted markedly. There was only 1 of 255 vaccine-induced clones in healthy vaccinees that cross-reacted with common cold coronaviruses.

The sequence came from a human donor who received a COVID-19 vaccine. The V and J genes are TRBV6-1 and TRBJ1-2; maybe TRBD1 (6 bases). The sample consisted of CD4+ T cells from PBMCs cultured without peptide, taken after COVID-19 vaccination. The CDR3 DNA reads TGTGCCAGCAGTGAAAACAGGGTAGATGGCTACACCTTC. This codes for CASSENRVDGYTF.